This T cell receptor (beta chain) was profiled in a study of blood T cell repertoires in COVID-19. Study overall: Sources were T cells, B-cell-depleted T cells, or PBMCs; the material itself was cDNA or gDNA.

Produced via immunoSEQ multiplex PCR; TCRdb's table is partial and in-frame only. The sample includes tens of thousands of clones, around 90% of them seen just once. Germline loops: CDR1 MNHEY, CDR2 SVGEGT. V was shortened by 5 bases and J by 3 bases, with 15 bases between the two germline ends. This CDR3 is 15 amino acids long. This TCR came from a man aged 50-60 years with active COVID-19. The source material was peripheral blood. The rearrangement joins TRBV6-2 or TRBV6-3 to TRBJ2-3, with a weak D call TRBD2 (6 bases). The CDR3 nucleotides read TGTGCCAGCAGTCAGGGACTGATGAAGACAGATACGCAGTATTTT. It encodes CASSQGLMKTDTQYF.